These 24 T cell receptor beta chains share one sample of origin, sequenced in a study of blood T cell repertoires in COVID-19. Produced via immunoSEQ multiplex PCR; TCRdb's table is partial and in-frame only. The table records approximately 75,000 clones, around 90% of them present only once. The source material was peripheral blood. These receptors all come from a human donor in a cohort sampled during active COVID-19.

This sequence joins TRBV27 and TRBJ1-4; 7 bases align to TRBD1. V shed 3 bases and J 7 bases; nucleotides not matched to a gene: 5. The germline V gene encodes CDR1 MNHEY and CDR2 SMNVEV (reference sequence). The CDR3 loop spans 14 amino acids. CDR3 sequence: CASSFKGAGEKLFF. CDR3 DNA: TGTGCCAGCAGTTTCAAGGGGGCAGGTGAAAAACTGTTTTTT.

This clone was seen only a few times. The chain combines TRBV7-2 with TRBJ2-1, with a possible D match to TRBD2 (6 bases). CDR1 and CDR2 from the germline V gene are SGHTA and FQGNSA. CDR3 length equals 14 residues. The V gene lost 5 bases and the J gene lost 7 bases, with 15 bases spanning the gap. CDR3 nucleotides: TGTGCCAGCAGCCGGGACCGCGGAGGGAATGAGCAGTTCTTC. Protein sequence: CASSRDRGGNEQFF.

V usage is TRBV7-6 and J usage is TRBJ2-3, with 10 bases aligning to TRBD1. Germline CDR1 is SGHVS and CDR2 is FNYEAQ. J gave up 4 bases and V 5 bases, and 6 bases lay outside the gene matches. There are 15 residues in the CDR3. The CDR3 reads CASSPRQGASDTQYF. The CDR3 DNA reads as TGTGCCAGCAGCCCAAGACAGGGGGCGTCAGATACGCAGTATTTT.

V gene TRBV15 combines with J gene TRBJ2-7; 7 bases agree with TRBD1. The CDR3 is made up of 14 amino acids. Germline lookup yields CDR1 LNHNV and CDR2 YYDKDF (reference sequence). J gave up 2 bases and V 0 bases, and 1 base lay outside the gene matches. CDR3 DNA: TGTGCCACCAGCAGAGACCAGGGGGCCTACGAGCAGTACTTC. This translates into CATSRDQGAYEQYF.

The chain carries TRBV27 and TRBJ1-1; a weak D match, TRBD1 (5 bases). Trimming cost V 3 bases and J 4 bases, with 9 bases left between them. The CDR3 is 13 amino acids. CDR1 and CDR2 (germline): MNHEY, SMNVEV (reference sequence). CDR3 in amino acids: CASSFREGTEAFF. CDR3 nucleotide sequence: TGTGCCAGCAGTTTCAGGGAGGGCACTGAAGCTTTCTTT.

The rearrangement joins TRBV7-2 to TRBJ1-1; 10 nucleotides align to TRBD1. Looked up from germline, CDR1 is SGHTA and CDR2 is FQGNSA. This CDR3 region has 14 residues. V lost 7 bases to trimming and J lost 6 bases; unmatched junction nucleotides: 8. The CDR3 DNA is TGTGCCAGCATCGCGGGGGACAGGGGCGCTGAAGCTTTCTTT. This gives the protein CASIAGDRGAEAFF.

This clone was seen once. The rearrangement links TRBV6-1 to TRBJ2-3, with 14 bases fitting TRBD2. V lost 3 bases and J lost 1; bases outside the gene matches: 0. There are 16 residues in the CDR3. Per the germline V gene, CDR1 is MNHNS and CDR2 is SASEGT. As DNA, the CDR3 is TGTGCCAGCAGTGAGACTAGCGGGGGGGGCACAGATACGCAGTATTTT. It specifies CASSETSGGGTDTQYF.

V is TRBV12-5 and J is TRBJ1-1, with a tentative D call TRBD1 (5 bases). This CDR3 contains 16 residues. Trimming took 0 bases from V and 11 from J, leaving 22 bases between them. The V gene's germline CDR1 is LGHNT and CDR2 FRNRAP. CDR3: CASGLVLGNRPPAAFF. Written as DNA, the CDR3 is TGTGCTAGTGGTTTGGTACTCGGTAACAGGCCCCCAGCGGCTTTCTTT.

The V call is TRBV6-2 or TRBV6-3, the J call TRBJ2-1, with TRBD1 matching 9 bases. The CDR3 is made up of 15 amino acids. J lost 9 bases, V lost 2 bases, and 8 bases had no gene match. Germline CDR1 and CDR2: MNHEY and SVGEGT. CDR3 DNA: TGTGCCAGCAGTTACCCCGGGACAGGGTCGGGTGAGCAGTTCTTC. Translated, it gives CASSYPGTGSGEQFF.

The V and J genes are TRBV10-3 and TRBJ2-2, with TRBD1 as a possible D gene (6 bases). Trimming removed 11 bases at V and 1 base at J, with 11 bases between. This CDR3 is built from 13 residues. Germline V gene lookup returns CDR1 ENHRY and CDR2 SYGVKD. Written as DNA, the CDR3 is TGTGCCGTGAAGACAGGGAACACCGGGGAGCTGTTTTTT. Residues: CAVKTGNTGELFF.

DNA of the CDR3: TGTGCCATCAGTGAGCCGGGACTAGCGCCATACGAGCAGTACTTC. Its translation: CAISEPGLAPYEQYF. The gene calls are TRBV10-3 and TRBJ2-7, with TRBD2 matching 10 bases. Trimming removed 2 bases from V and 4 bases from J; junction bases left unmatched: 5. This CDR3 region has 15 residues. Germline-derived CDR1 and CDR2 are ENHRY and SYGVKD.

The rearrangement uses TRBV2 and TRBJ1-4; TRBD1 might be the D (6 bases). The CDR3 sequence is 15 residues long. V shed 6 bases and J shed 2 bases, with 13 bases lying between them. The germline V gene has CDR1 SNHLY and CDR2 FYNNEI. The CDR3 spells CASREQGVTNEKLFF. The CDR3 bases are TGTGCCAGCAGAGAACAGGGCGTTACTAATGAAAAACTGTTTTTT.

This sequence joins TRBV28 and TRBJ1-5; D possibly corresponds to TRBD1 (5 bases). V gave up 7 bases and J gave up 4 bases, with 8 bases separating them. The V gene's germline CDR1 is MDHEN and CDR2 SYDVKM. The CDR3 is 12 amino acids. The CDR3 protein is CASITGNQPQHF. CDR3 DNA: TGTGCCAGCATTACAGGTAATCAGCCCCAGCATTTT. Full variable domain (rest looked up from reference TRBV28 and TRBJ1-5): DVKVTQSSRYLVKRTGEKVFLECVQDMDHENMFWYRQDPGLGLRLIYFSYDVKMKEKGDIPEGYSVSREKKERFSLILESASTNQTSMYLCASITGNQPQHFGDGTRLSIL.

The rearrangement links TRBV4-1 to TRBJ2-3; a possible D gene is TRBD1 (7 bases). Trimming left V 0 bases short and J 4 bases short, with 17 bases between. The CDR3 runs 17 residues. Germline V gene data show CDR1 as MGHRA and CDR2 as YSYEKL. The CDR3 nucleotides read TGCGCCAGCAGCCAAGAGGCGGGACAGCACCCCTCAGATACGCAGTATTTT. It is translated as CASSQEAGQHPSDTQYF.

The rearrangement links TRBV6-5 to TRBJ2-2; the D gene is possibly TRBD2 (7 bases). V shed 6 bases and J shed 4 bases, with 15 bases lying between them. Germline CDR1 and CDR2: MNHEY and SVGAGI. The CDR3 sequence is 15 residues long. The CDR3 coding sequence is TGTGCCAGCAGATTCTCGGGGGGCCCCACCGGGGAGCTGTTTTTT. Residues: CASRFSGGPTGELFF.

The rearrangement uses TRBV15 and TRBJ1-6, with 7 positions matching TRBD1. The CDR3 contains 14 residues. V trimming: 11 bases; J trimming: 6 bases; junction bases outside the gene matches: 10. Germline-derived CDR1 and CDR2 are LNHNV and YYDKDF (reference sequence). CDR3 protein: CASDPGQPNSPLHF. CDR3 DNA: TGTGCCTCAGATCCGGGACAGCCTAATTCACCCCTCCACTTT. Based on the CDR3 plus reference TRBV15 and TRBJ1-6, the full variable domain is DAMVIQNPRYQVTQFGKPVTLSCSQTLNHNVMYWYQQKSSQAPKLLFHYYDKDFNNEADTPDNFQSRRPNTSFCFLDIRSPGLGDTAMYLCASDPGQPNSPLHFGNGTRLTVT.

The chain links TRBV2 to TRBJ1-1, with D possibly matching TRBD1 (6 bases). Per the germline V gene, CDR1 is SNHLY and CDR2 is FYNNEI. There are 15 residues in the CDR3. The V end was cut by 6 bases, the J end by 3 bases, with 17 bases between. In nucleotides, the CDR3 is TGTGCCAGCAGGGATCCGGGACACGGATACACTGAAGCTTTCTTT. Residues: CASRDPGHGYTEAFF.

The chain joins TRBV5-1 to TRBJ2-3; 10 bases agree with TRBD2. This CDR3 is built from 18 residues. Looked up from germline, CDR1 is SGHRS and CDR2 is YFSETQ. V was pared by 0 bases and J by 5 bases, with 12 bases of the junction left unmatched. CDR3 sequence reads: CASSLGTAFSGGIDTQYF. CDR3 bases: TGCGCCAGCAGCTTGGGGACGGCTTTTAGCGGGGGGATAGATACGCAGTATTTT.

The chain links TRBV6-8 to TRBJ2-5, with 9 bases that match TRBD2. The germline gives CDR1 MNHGY, CDR2 SAAAGT. The CDR3 is 16 residues long. Unmatched junction bases numbered 11, after V lost 4 bases and J lost 5 bases. The CDR3 reads CASSSVRRGGLETQYF. DNA for the CDR3: TGTGCCAGCAGTTCAGTCCGGCGGGGGGGCCTTGAGACCCAGTACTTC.

The chain links TRBV28 to TRBJ1-5; 9 nucleotides match TRBD1. There are 13 residues in the CDR3. CDR1 MDHEN and CDR2 SYDVKM come from the germline V gene. V lost 8 bases and J lost 5; bases outside the gene matches: 4. Written as DNA, the CDR3 is TGTGCCAGCGCAGACAGGGGGTATCAGCCCCAGCATTTT. This translates into CASADRGYQPQHF.

The V call is TRBV6-5, the J call TRBJ2-7; 11 nucleotides align to TRBD1. Trimming removed 8 bases from V and 5 bases from J; junction bases left unmatched: 8. The germline gives CDR1 MNHEY, CDR2 SVGAGI. The CDR3 spans 14 residues. CDR3 in amino acids: CASQGDRGFDEQYF. The DNA for the CDR3 is TGTGCCAGCCAGGGGGACAGGGGGTTCGACGAGCAGTACTTC.

In this sample, this clone turned up once. The rearrangement joins TRBV21-1 to TRBJ2-5; the tabulated D call, TRBD2, remains unverified against the DNA. TRBV21-1 is noted as a pseudogene. The CDR3 has 16 amino acids. DNA of the CDR3: TGTGCCAGCAGCAAGGCCCAGCGGGGGGGCCAGGAGACCCAGTACTTC. Amino acid sequence: CASSKAQRGGQETQYF.

The gene calls are TRBV12-5 and TRBJ2-2; unclear D gene. Germline lookup yields CDR1 LGHNT and CDR2 FRNRAP. V was pared by 1 base and J by 2 bases, with 11 bases between. The CDR3 extends over 16 amino acids. The CDR3 reads CASGLDTLPNTGELFF. The CDR3 DNA reads TGTGCTAGTGGTTTGGACACCCTCCCTAACACCGGGGAGCTGTTTTTT.

This clone has only one observation. V is TRBV30 and J is TRBJ1-6; TRBD1 matches 9 bases. V gave up 7 bases and J gave up 8 bases; unmatched junction bases: 6. The CDR3 has 13 amino acids. Germline V gene data show CDR1 as GTSNPN and CDR2 as SVGIG (reference sequence). This chain's CDR3 is CAFKDRGHSPLHF. The CDR3 coding sequence is TGTGCCTTTAAGGACAGGGGACATTCACCCCTCCACTTT.